This TCR beta chain was identified in a study of blood T cell repertoires in COVID-19. CDR1 and CDR2 (germline): SGDLS, YYNGEE. This CDR3 spans 12 amino acids. V was shortened by 0 bases and J by 5 bases, with 5 bases between the two germline ends. Generated by immunoSEQ multiplex PCR, the TCRdb table keeps only in-frame clones and is missing some. Among 200,000 to 250,000 clones listed, 88% were seen once. This receptor was taken from a woman aged 55 to 70 with acute or convalescent COVID-19. The specimen was peripheral blood. The chain has TRBV9 and TRBJ2-5, with D unclear. The CDR3 reads CASSVGSETQYF. For the CDR3, the DNA is TGTGCCAGCAGCGTAGGTTCGGAGACCCAGTACTTC.